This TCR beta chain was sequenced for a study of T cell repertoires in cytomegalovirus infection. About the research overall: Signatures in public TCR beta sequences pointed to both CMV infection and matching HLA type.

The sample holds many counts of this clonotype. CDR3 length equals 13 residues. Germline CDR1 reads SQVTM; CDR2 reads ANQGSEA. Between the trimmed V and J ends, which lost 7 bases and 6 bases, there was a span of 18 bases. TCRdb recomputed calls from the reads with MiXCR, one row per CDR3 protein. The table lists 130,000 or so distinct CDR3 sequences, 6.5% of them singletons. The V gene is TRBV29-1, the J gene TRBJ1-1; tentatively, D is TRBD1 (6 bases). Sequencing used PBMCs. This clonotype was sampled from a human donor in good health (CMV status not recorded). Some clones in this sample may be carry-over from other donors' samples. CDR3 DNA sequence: TGCAGCGGGGGGGGGCACGGAACGGCTGAAGCTTTCTTT. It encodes CSGGGHGTAEAFF.